Listed below are T cell receptor beta chains from one sample, sequenced in a study of blood T cell repertoires in COVID-19. Profiling relied on immunoSEQ multiplex PCR, and the TCRdb table lists in-frame clones only, not all of them. The sample includes over 200,000 clones, approximately 84% of them seen just once. Material for sequencing was peripheral blood. Receptors originate from a middle-aged man with active or convalescent COVID-19. The CDR3 runs from the conserved cysteine through the conserved F or W. The D gene is left open where the match is weak. The size entry is marked missing in some rows and otherwise reads once, few, many or a size class.

CDR3aa,CDR3nt,d_gene,v_gene,abundance,j_gene
CASSQSDRGVNIQYF,TGTGCCAGCAGCCAATCCGACAGGGGTGTAAACATTCAGTACTTC,TRBD1,TRBV3-1/TRBV3-2,.,TRBJ2-4
CSVGPKQGSYEQYF,TGCAGCGTTGGGCCAAAACAGGGCTCCTACGAGCAGTACTTC,.,TRBV29-1,.,TRBJ2-7
CASSFFPGGELFF,TGTGCCAGCAGCTTCTTTCCGGGAGGGGAGCTGTTTTTT,.,TRBV5-6,.,TRBJ2-2
CSVVSFSYEQYF,TGCAGCGTTGTAAGCTTCTCCTACGAGCAGTACTTC,.,TRBV29-1,.,TRBJ2-7
CAWSVLRRSSYEQYF,TGTGCCTGGAGTGTGTTGCGGAGGAGCTCCTACGAGCAGTACTTC,.,TRBV30,.,TRBJ2-7
CAWSTGTSLYEQYF,TGTGCCTGGAGTACTGGGACTAGCCTCTACGAGCAGTACTTC,TRBD2,TRBV30,.,TRBJ2-7
CASSPTSGRFNTDTQYF,TGTGCCAGCTCACCCACTAGCGGGAGATTCAATACAGATACGCAGTATTTT,TRBD2,TRBV18,.,TRBJ2-3
CASIYSAPEKLFF,TGTGCCAGCATCTACAGTGCCCCAGAAAAACTGTTTTTT,.,TRBV2,.,TRBJ1-4
CASSTHRGRNQPQHF,TGTGCCAGTAGTACCCACAGGGGGCGAAATCAGCCCCAGCATTTT,TRBD1,TRBV19,.,TRBJ1-5
CASSATGIRAHTGELFF,TGTGCCAGCAGCGCGACAGGGATCCGGGCGCACACCGGGGAGCTGTTTTTT,TRBD1,TRBV9,few,TRBJ2-2
CASSWTGTTNEKLFF,TGTGCCAGCAGCTGGACAGGGACAACTAATGAAAAACTGTTTTTT,TRBD1,TRBV7-9,.,TRBJ1-4
CASSSGTGLTDTQYF,TGCGCCAGCAGCTCCGGGACAGGGCTCACAGATACGCAGTATTTT,TRBD1,TRBV5-1,.,TRBJ2-3
CASSQTRNVAFF,TGTGCCAGCAGTCAAACAAGAAATGTGGCTTTCTTT,.,TRBV28,.,TRBJ1-1
CASMGGGQPQHF,TGTGCCAGCATGGGGGGAGGTCAGCCCCAGCATTTT,.,TRBV6-5,few,TRBJ1-5
CAWSLGSGSQPQHF,TGTGCCTGGAGCCTCGGGAGCGGGAGCCAGCCCCAGCATTTT,.,TRBV30,.,TRBJ1-5
CASRDQGAVNYGYTF,TGCGCCAGCAGGGACCAGGGGGCTGTTAACTATGGCTACACCTTC,TRBD1,TRBV5-1,.,TRBJ1-2
CASSTGQGRTPLHF,TGTGCCAGTAGTACTGGACAGGGAAGAACACCCCTCCACTTT,TRBD1,TRBV19,.,TRBJ1-6
CAISGRQGARETQYF,TGTGCCATCAGTGGAAGACAGGGGGCGAGGGAGACCCAGTACTTC,TRBD1,TRBV10-3,.,TRBJ2-5
CASSSDRGGRPQHF,TGTGCCAGCAGTTCCGACAGGGGGGGAAGGCCCCAGCATTTT,TRBD1,TRBV6-6,.,TRBJ1-5
CASSHLQRYSGNTIYF,TGTGCCAGTAGTCACCTACAGAGATACTCTGGAAACACCATATATTTT,.,TRBV19,few,TRBJ1-3
CASSDRRFEQFF,TGTGCCAGCAGCGATAGGAGGTTTGAGCAGTTCTTC,.,TRBV3-1/TRBV3-2,.,TRBJ2-1
CASSLKPQSSYNSPLHF,TGCGCCAGCAGCTTGAAACCACAGAGCTCCTATAATTCACCCCTCCACTTT,.,TRBV5-1,.,TRBJ1-6
CATQGLAGSDEQFF,TGCGCCACGCAAGGACTAGCGGGAAGCGATGAGCAGTTCTTC,TRBD2,TRBV5-1,.,TRBJ2-1
CASSREGTNTEAFF,TGCGCCAGCAGCCGGGAGGGGACGAACACTGAAGCTTTCTTT,.,TRBV5-1,.,TRBJ1-1
CASSPGTSGLDAQYF,TGTGCCAGCAGCCCCGGGACTAGCGGGTTGGATGCCCAGTACTTC,TRBD2,TRBV27,.,TRBJ2-5
CASTRDRGNQPQHF,TGTGCCAGCACTAGGGACAGGGGCAATCAGCCCCAGCATTTT,TRBD1,TRBV2,.,TRBJ1-5
CASSLSGISGNTIYF,TGTGCCAGCAGCCTTTCAGGGATTAGCGGAAACACCATATATTTT,.,TRBV9,once,TRBJ1-3
CASSLQRGGPVTQYF,TGTGCCAGCAGCCTCCAGCGGGGAGGTCCGGTTACGCAGTATTTT,TRBD2,TRBV7-3,.,TRBJ2-3
CASRPGLLAGNEQFF,TGTGCCAGCAGACCCGGTCTCCTAGCTGGTAATGAGCAGTTCTTC,.,TRBV6-5,.,TRBJ2-1
CASSEQFNGNTIYF,TGTGCCAGCAGCGAACAATTCAATGGAAACACCATATATTTT,.,TRBV3-1/TRBV3-2,.,TRBJ1-3
CASSFPGGELFF,TGTGCCAGCAGTTTCCCAGGCGGGGAGCTGTTTTTT,.,TRBV28,.,TRBJ2-2
CASSLTLVLAVVSTQYF,TGTGCCAGCAGCTTGACCCTTGTACTAGCGGTAGTCAGTACGCAGTATTTT,TRBD2,TRBV5-8,.,TRBJ2-3
CASSPRRDRGPYEQYF,TGTGCCAGCAGCCCTCGCCGGGACAGGGGGCCATACGAGCAGTACTTC,TRBD1,TRBV9,.,TRBJ2-7
CASRAGSDTEAFF,TGTGCCAGTCGGGCGGGATCGGACACTGAAGCTTTCTTT,.,TRBV19,.,TRBJ1-1
CASSLPGTGLETQYF,TGTGCCAGCAGCTTGCCGGGGACAGGGCTAGAGACCCAGTACTTC,TRBD1,TRBV5-6,.,TRBJ2-5
CASSLTWTSGSNEQFF,TGTGCCAGCAGCCTGACTTGGACTAGCGGGAGCAATGAGCAGTTCTTC,TRBD2,TRBV14,.,TRBJ2-1
CASSFARVRREKLFF,TGTGCCAGCAGCTTCGCCAGGGTGAGACGAGAAAAACTGTTTTTT,.,TRBV6-2/TRBV6-3,.,TRBJ1-4
CASRQGATDTQYF,TGCGCCAGCCGACAGGGGGCAACAGATACGCAGTATTTT,TRBD1,TRBV4-1,once,TRBJ2-3
CASSFLGQGLSGNTIYF,TGCGCCAGCAGCTTTCTAGGCCAGGGGCTCTCTGGAAACACCATATATTTT,.,TRBV5-1,.,TRBJ1-3
CASSTGTTNTGELFF,TGTGCCAGCAGCACCGGGACAACCAACACCGGGGAGCTGTTTTTT,.,TRBV3-1/TRBV3-2,.,TRBJ2-2
CASSPRQAYEQYF,TGTGCCAGCTCACCAAGGCAGGCCTACGAGCAGTACTTC,.,TRBV18,.,TRBJ2-7
CASSSTGTGKNYGYTF,TGTGCCAGCAGCTCCACCGGGACAGGGAAGAACTATGGCTACACCTTC,TRBD1,TRBV7-2,.,TRBJ1-2
CASSLDPLAGGPTDTQYF,TGCGCCAGCAGCTTGGACCCACTAGCGGGAGGTCCCACAGATACGCAGTATTTT,TRBD2,TRBV5-1,.,TRBJ2-3
CASTKGGAHNEQFF,TGTGCCAGCACCAAGGGGGGGGCCCACAATGAGCAGTTCTTC,.,TRBV28,once,TRBJ2-1
CASFPGGSSYNEQFF,TGCGCCAGCTTCCCGGGGGGGAGCTCCTACAATGAGCAGTTCTTC,TRBD2,TRBV5-1,.,TRBJ2-1
CASSTDSPEAFF,TGTGCCAGTAGTACCGACAGTCCTGAAGCTTTCTTT,.,TRBV19,once,TRBJ1-1
CASSEFGKIDEKLFF,TGCGCCAGCAGTGAGTTCGGGAAAATAGATGAAAAACTGTTTTTT,.,TRBV10-2,.,TRBJ1-4
CASRLLGGAGNTIYF,TGTGCCAGCAGACTCTTGGGGGGAGCTGGAAACACCATATATTTT,.,TRBV2,.,TRBJ1-3
CASSEGGGGAPLHF,TGTGCCAGCAGTGAAGGGGGGGGAGGCGCACCCCTCCACTTT,.,TRBV2,.,TRBJ1-6
CAWSVLRGYTF,TGTGCCTGGAGTGTACTAAGAGGCTACACCTTC,.,TRBV30,.,TRBJ1-2
CASSLDRARAQPQHF,TGTGCCAGCAGCTTAGATCGGGCGAGGGCTCAGCCCCAGCATTTT,.,TRBV7-8,.,TRBJ1-5
CASSLRGGVNEQFF,TGTGCCAGCAGCCTTCGGGGGGGCGTGAATGAGCAGTTCTTC,TRBD2,TRBV3-1/TRBV3-2,.,TRBJ2-1
CASSVPGQLNTEAFF,TGTGCCAGCAGCGTACCGGGACAGTTGAACACTGAAGCTTTCTTT,TRBD1,TRBV7-9,.,TRBJ1-1
CASSLKLLGGISDNQPQHF,TGTGCCAGCAGTTTAAAATTATTGGGGGGGATCTCTGACAATCAGCCCCAGCATTTT,.,TRBV27,.,TRBJ1-5
CASSSFLLYEQYF,TGTGCCAGCAGCTCCTTCTTACTCTACGAGCAGTACTTC,.,TRBV5-5,.,TRBJ2-7
CASAVTEETQYF,TGTGCCAGTGCAGTGACAGAAGAGACCCAGTACTTC,.,TRBV11-2,.,TRBJ2-5
CASSEGTAYYEQYF,TGTGCCAGCAGTGAGGGGACAGCGTACTACGAGCAGTACTTC,TRBD1,TRBV2,.,TRBJ2-7
CASSSGKNIQYF,TGTGCCAGCAGTTCAGGAAAAAACATTCAGTACTTC,.,TRBV12-3/TRBV12-4,.,TRBJ2-4
CASSLQGREAFF,TGTGCCAGCAGCCTACAGGGCCGCGAAGCTTTCTTT,.,TRBV13,.,TRBJ1-1